The rows below give T cell receptor beta chains drawn from one sample of a study of graft-versus-host responses after intestinal transplantation. This table comes from immunoSEQ multiplex PCR, and its TCRdb copy is limited to in-frame clones, with some not included. The sample records 10,000 or so clones, 94% being singletons. Sequenced here: PBMCs, sampled 8 days after intestinal transplant. These receptors were taken from a human patient who received an intestinal transplant, so some T cells may come from the graft donor. Each CDR3 is given with its conserved first and last residue. A D gene is named only where the DNA matches it firmly. Clone sizes are given selectively: once, few, many, or a class where the clone is expanded.

CDR3: CASSFGQAEQYF
DNA: TGTGCCAGCAGCTTTGGACAGGCCGAGCAGTACTTC
V: TRBV7-9
J: TRBJ2-7
size: .
D: TRBD1

CDR3: CASSIVAGGNTEAFF
DNA: TGTGCCAGTAGTATTGTCGCAGGGGGGAACACTGAAGCTTTCTTT
V: TRBV19
J: TRBJ1-1
size: .
D: TRBD1

CDR3: CASSLRDPAYNEQFF
DNA: TGTGCCAGCAGCTTACGGGACCCAGCCTACAATGAGCAGTTCTTC
V: TRBV7-6
J: TRBJ2-1
size: .
D: .

CDR3: CASSFGRRYTGELFF
DNA: TGTGCCAGCAGCTTTGGCAGGAGGTACACCGGGGAGCTGTTTTTT
V: TRBV11-2
J: TRBJ2-2
size: .
D: .

CDR3: CASSPTGANYEQYF
DNA: TGTGCCAGCAGTCCGACTGGAGCTAACTACGAGCAGTACTTC
V: TRBV27
J: TRBJ2-7
size: .
D: .

CDR3: CASSLVTAGDEQFF
DNA: TGTGCCAGCAGCTTAGTGACAGCGGGCGATGAGCAGTTCTTC
V: TRBV11-1
J: TRBJ2-1
size: .
D: .

CDR3: CATSMGWNTGELFF
DNA: TGTGCCACCAGCATGGGGTGGAACACCGGGGAGCTGTTTTTT
V: TRBV15
J: TRBJ2-2
size: .
D: .

CDR3: CASSYQETQYF
DNA: TGTGCCAGCAGCTACCAAGAGACCCAGTACTTC
V: TRBV28
J: TRBJ2-5
size: once
D: .

CDR3: CATTSGTGVFYEQFF
DNA: TGTGCCACGACCTCAGGGACAGGTGTTTTCTATGAGCAGTTCTTC
V: TRBV27
J: TRBJ2-1
size: once
D: TRBD1

CDR3: CASSSRLAGRDTQYF
DNA: TGTGCCAGCAGCTCAAGACTAGCGGGAAGGGATACGCAGTATTTT
V: TRBV7-3
J: TRBJ2-3
size: .
D: TRBD2

CDR3: CASGGFYNEQFF
DNA: TGTGCCAGCGGGGGGTTCTACAATGAGCAGTTCTTC
V: TRBV6-1
J: TRBJ2-1
size: once
D: .

CDR3: CASSPGRLGDTQYF
DNA: TGTGCCAGCAGTCCTGGTCGACTGGGAGATACGCAGTATTTT
V: TRBV28
J: TRBJ2-3
size: .
D: .

CDR3: CASSLSRGLWGEADEKLFF
DNA: TGTGCCAGCAGTTTATCCCGGGGTTTATGGGGGGAAGCCGATGAAAAACTGTTTTTT
V: TRBV27
J: TRBJ1-4
size: .
D: .

CDR3: CASSRLTSGSGDEQFF
DNA: TGTGCCAGCAGCCGCCTGACTAGCGGGAGCGGCGATGAGCAGTTCTTC
V: TRBV7-9
J: TRBJ2-1
size: .
D: TRBD2

CDR3: CASSLRDRGETQYF
DNA: TGTGCCAGCAGTCTCCGGGACAGGGGAGAGACCCAGTACTTC
V: TRBV28
J: TRBJ2-5
size: .
D: TRBD1

CDR3: CASSPGTGVVHEQFF
DNA: TGTGCCAGCAGCCCCGGGACAGGGGTGGTTCATGAGCAGTTCTTC
V: TRBV27
J: TRBJ2-1
size: .
D: TRBD1

CDR3: CASRSGPNSPLHF
DNA: TGTGCCAGCAGAAGTGGTCCGAATTCACCCCTCCACTTT
V: TRBV6-5
J: TRBJ1-6
size: once
D: .

CDR3: CASSQETSSPLHF
DNA: TGCGCCAGCAGCCAAGAAACAAGTTCACCCCTCCACTTT
V: TRBV4-1
J: TRBJ1-6
size: .
D: .

CDR3: CASSLGGSGNTIYF
DNA: TGTGCCAGCAGTTTAGGGGGGTCCGGAAACACCATATATTTT
V: TRBV28
J: TRBJ1-3
size: .
D: .

CDR3: CASFGGYGYTF
DNA: TGTGCCAGCTTCGGTGGCTATGGCTACACCTTC
V: TRBV28
J: TRBJ1-2
size: .
D: .

CDR3: CASRGGVTYNEQFF
DNA: TGTGCCAGCAGGGGCGGGGTCACCTACAATGAGCAGTTCTTC
V: TRBV6-6
J: TRBJ2-1
size: .
D: .